The next 24 T cell receptor beta chains were all read from a single sample in a study of blood T cell repertoires in COVID-19 (dated by TCRdb to the early 2020s). Receptors were amplified or captured by the immunoSEQ multiplex PCR assay. The clones in this table, taken by TCRdb from immuneACCESS, are in-frame only. Not every clone is retained; where verified, under half of the shortfall comes from an unresolved V gene, and the cause of the rest is unknown. The sample includes about 280,000 clones, with around 89% observed a single time. About 1.8% of the sample goes to the ten largest clones. The sequenced sample was PBMCs or T cells enriched from blood (not recorded which). The receptors were sampled from a woman aged 18 to 35 with acute COVID-19.

The rearrangement links TRBV7-9 to TRBJ2-7, with no clear D. V was clipped by 2 bases and J by 4 bases, with 12 bases between them. The CDR3 contains 14 residues. CDR1 is SEHNR and CDR2 is FQNEAQ in the germline V gene (reference sequence). The DNA of the CDR3 is TGTGCCAGCAGCTTACAGGAAGCAAATTACGAGCAGTACTTC. Translating gives CASSLQEANYEQYF.

The gene calls are TRBV18 and TRBJ2-2; 10 positions match TRBD2. The CDR3 is 16 residues long. The V segment lost 3 bases and the J segment 5 bases; nucleotides outside the gene matches: 6. The germline CDR1 and CDR2 sequences are KGHSH and LQKENI. CDR3 bases: TGTGCCAGCTCACCGTTGGCTAGCGGGAGAACCGGGGAGCTGTTTTTT. As protein: CASSPLASGRTGELFF.

The V and J genes are TRBV7-6 and TRBJ2-7; TRBD1 matches 8 bases. The CDR3 has 16 residues. J was trimmed by 0 bases and V by 1 base; bases with no gene match: 5. Per germline, CDR1 SGHVS and CDR2 FNYEAQ. CDR3 residues: CASSLEGGQDSYEQYF. CDR3 bases: TGTGCCAGCAGCTTAGAGGGGGGACAGGACTCCTACGAGCAGTACTTC. The variable domain in full, completed from reference TRBV7-6 and TRBJ2-7, reads GAGVSQSPRYKVTKRGQDVALRCDPISGHVSLYWYRQALGQGPEFLTYFNYEAQQDKSGLPNDRFSAERPEGSISTLTIQRTEQRDSAMYRCASSLEGGQDSYEQYFGPGTRLTVT.

This rearrangement joins TRBV15 to TRBJ1-4; no clear D gene. The CDR3 extends over 11 amino acids. The ends were cut back, 5 bases at V and 5 bases at J, with 3 bases in the middle. The germline V gene encodes CDR1 LNHNV and CDR2 YYDKDF (reference sequence). The CDR3 sequence is CATSANEKLFF. CDR3 nucleotides: TGTGCCACCAGCGCGAATGAAAAACTGTTTTTT. Together with reference TRBV15 and TRBJ1-4, the CDR3 gives the full variable domain: DAMVIQNPRYQVTQFGKPVTLSCSQTLNHNVMYWYQQKSSQAPKLLFHYYDKDFNNEADTPDNFQSRRPNTSFCFLDIRSPGLGDTAMYLCATSANEKLFFGSGTQLSVL.

The chain combines TRBV10-2 with TRBJ1-2; 10 nucleotides match TRBD1. The CDR3 extends over 14 amino acids. J lost 6 bases, V lost 4 bases, and 5 bases had no gene match. Germline V gene data show CDR1 as WSHSY and CDR2 as SAAADI. The CDR3 region has the DNA TGCGCCAGCAGTGTGACAGGGGGCTTCGATGGCTACACCTTC. Protein: CASSVTGGFDGYTF.

This rearrangement joins TRBV7-9 to TRBJ1-6; 7 nucleotides line up with TRBD1. Germline V gene sequence: CDR1 SEHNR, CDR2 FQNEAQ (reference sequence). The CDR3 runs to 14 residues. V was clipped by 5 bases and J by 5 bases; unmatched bases: 3. CDR3 protein: CASSTDRDNSPLHF. Written as DNA, the CDR3 is TGTGCCAGCAGCACAGACAGGGATAATTCACCCCTCCACTTT.

The rearrangement joins TRBV11-2 to TRBJ2-2, with 9 bases lining up with TRBD1. Trimming at V came to 3 bases and at J to 8 bases, leaving 7 bases not matched to a gene. Germline CDR1 and CDR2: SGHAT and FQNNGV. The CDR3 length is 15 residues. The CDR3 region has the DNA TGTGCCAGCAGCTTCCGGACAGGGGCGGCGGGGGAGCTGTTTTTT. Its protein product is CASSFRTGAAGELFF.

The chain joins TRBV9 to TRBJ1-6; 9 positions match TRBD1. In germline, CDR1 is SGDLS, CDR2 YYNGEE. The CDR3 is 16 residues long. Losses at the gene ends were 3 bases for V and 9 bases for J; bases not matched to a gene: 10. The CDR3 DNA is TGTGCCAGCAGCGCCGCCGGGACAGGGACGGGTTCACCCCTCCACTTT. It specifies CASSAAGTGTGSPLHF. The full variable domain, in which reference TRBV9 and TRBJ1-6 provide the parts outside the CDR3, is DSGVTQTPKHLITATGQRVTLRCSPRSGDLSVYWYQQSLDQGLQFLIQYYNGEERAKGNILERFSAQQFPDLHSELNLSSLELGDSALYFCASSAAGTGTGSPLHFGNGTRLTVT.

The V call is TRBV14, the J call TRBJ2-1; D is uncertain. Trimming cost V 3 bases and J 2 bases, with 14 bases left between them. The CDR3 has 16 amino acids. Germline V CDR1 and CDR2: SGHDN, FVKESK. In nucleotides, the CDR3 is TGTGCCAGCAGCCATAATACCGTTAGTCCCTACAATGAGCAGTTCTTC. It encodes CASSHNTVSPYNEQFF.

The rearrangement joins TRBV3-1 (or the pseudogene TRBV3-2) to TRBJ1-2, with D possibly TRBD1 on 6 matching bases. Per the germline V gene, CDR1 is LGHDT and CDR2 is YNNKEL (reference sequence). This CDR3 contains 16 residues. Deletions cut 2 bases from V and 4 bases from J, with 17 bases between. The CDR3 protein is CASSQWQGPSSYGYTF. The CDR3 nucleotides read TGTGCCAGCAGCCAATGGCAGGGGCCCTCCTCCTATGGCTACACCTTC.

This chain uses TRBV5-1 with TRBJ2-1, with 14 positions matching TRBD2. CDR3 size: 17 residues. Trimming took 0 bases from V and 6 from J; bases not matched to a gene: 5. Germline V gives CDR1 SGHRS, CDR2 YFSETQ. The DNA of the CDR3 is TGCGCCAGCAGCTTGGCGCCCGGGACTAGCGGGAGCAATGAGCAGTTCTTC. Amino acids: CASSLAPGTSGSNEQFF.

V is TRBV14 and J is TRBJ2-5, with TRBD1 matching over 9 bases. Germline lookup yields CDR1 SGHDN and CDR2 FVKESK. The CDR3 runs 16 residues. The J segment lost 5 bases and the V segment lost 2 bases, leaving 9 bases of the junction unmatched. CDR3 sequence (DNA): TGTGCCAGCAGCCAACCGGGACAGGGTAAAAAGGAGACCCAGTACTTC. Translating gives CASSQPGQGKKETQYF.

The chain joins TRBV25-1 to TRBJ1-1; the D gene is possibly TRBD1 (5 bases). CDR1 is MGHDK and CDR2 is SYGVNS in the germline V gene. CDR3 length equals 14 residues. The V and J ends lost 5 bases and 4 bases respectively, with 14 bases between them. The CDR3 region has the DNA TGTGCCAGCAGTTTACTCGGGAGGGGCACTGAAGCTTTCTTT. This encodes CASSLLGRGTEAFF.

This clone has only one observation. The chain combines TRBV5-4 with TRBJ2-3; TRBD2 agrees at 7 bases. The V gene end was trimmed by 4 bases and the J gene end by 1 base; junction bases not matched to a gene: 3. Germline V gives CDR1 SGHNT, CDR2 YYREEE (reference sequence). The CDR3 length is 14 residues. The CDR3 DNA follows: TGTGCCAGCAGCCTAGCGGTGGGCACAGATACGCAGTATTTT. The encoded protein is CASSLAVGTDTQYF.

This rearrangement joins TRBV30 to TRBJ1-1; D is ambiguous. Per germline, CDR1 GTSNPN and CDR2 SVGIG (reference sequence). V lost 3 bases and J lost 0, with 17 bases in between. CDR3 length equals 16 residues. CDR3 region: CAWRKHNSGLNTEAFF. The CDR3 DNA reads TGTGCCTGGAGGAAGCACAACAGTGGCCTGAACACTGAAGCTTTCTTT.

This clone was recorded once. CDR3 coding DNA: TGTGCCAGCAGCCGACCCGACGGGATGGGGGAAAAACTGTTTTTT. Translated, it gives CASSRPDGMGEKLFF. The chain uses TRBV6-6 and TRBJ1-4, with unresolved D. V lost 6 bases to trimming and J lost 8 bases, with 19 bases between them. CDR3 length: 15 residues. CDR1 is MNHNY and CDR2 is SVGAGI in the germline V gene (reference sequence).

The gene calls are TRBV6-5 and TRBJ1-1; 9 positions agree with TRBD1. V gave up 8 bases and J gave up 11 bases; unmatched junction bases: 12. Germline-derived CDR1 and CDR2 are MNHEY and SVGAGI. This CDR3 has 13 residues. The CDR3 DNA is TGTGCCAGCTATCCCACAGGGGGCGTCTGGGCTTTCTTT. Translation: CASYPTGGVWAFF.

The genes are TRBV2 and TRBJ2-3, with TRBD1 matching 8 bases. Germline trimming cut 4 bases from V and 3 bases from J; bases unmatched to any gene: 3. The CDR3 length is 14 residues. The germline V gene has CDR1 SNHLY and CDR2 FYNNEI. In nucleotides, the CDR3 is TGTGCCAGCAGTGGGACAGGGTGGACAGATACGCAGTATTTT. As protein: CASSGTGWTDTQYF.

The rearrangement joins TRBV19 to TRBJ2-1; D remains unclear. V shed 2 bases and J shed 0 bases, with 5 bases lying between them. This CDR3 is built from 14 residues. Germline CDR1 LNHDA, CDR2 SQIVND (reference sequence). Here the CDR3 DNA reads TGTGCCAGTAGTATAACAGTCTCCTACAATGAGCAGTTCTTC. Translating gives CASSITVSYNEQFF.

V usage is TRBV24-1 and J usage is TRBJ2-3; 11 bases are shared with TRBD2. With 5 bases clipped from V and 5 bases from J, the junction kept 8 bases outside the gene matches. CDR1 is KGHDR, CDR2 SFDVKD, per germline. This CDR3 is built from 16 residues. The CDR3 spells CATSGIAGGPRDTQYF. CDR3 bases: TGTGCCACCAGTGGGATAGCGGGAGGGCCGAGAGATACGCAGTATTTT.

The chain combines TRBV5-4 with TRBJ2-1; 9 bases line up with TRBD2. Per germline, CDR1 SGHNT and CDR2 YYREEE (reference sequence). V was clipped by 3 bases and J by 5 bases; unmatched bases: 12. This CDR3 spans 17 amino acids. CDR3 protein: CASSSVFLAGEDNEQFF. CDR3 sequence (DNA): TGTGCCAGCAGCTCCGTATTTTTAGCGGGAGAAGACAATGAGCAGTTCTTC.

This clone was recorded only once. The V call is TRBV7-2, the J call TRBJ1-1, with TRBD1 as a possible D gene (6 bases). Germline CDR1 is SGHTA and CDR2 is FQGNSA. V lost 4 bases and J lost 5, with 17 bases in between. The CDR3 has 15 amino acids. The CDR3 loop is CASSSAFGGATEAFF. The CDR3 DNA follows: TGTGCCAGCAGCTCAGCCTTTGGGGGGGCGACTGAAGCTTTCTTT.

This chain joins TRBV5-6 and TRBJ1-4; 8 bases line up with TRBD1. There are 14 residues in the CDR3. CDR1 and CDR2 from the germline V gene are SGHDT and YYEEEE. With 4 bases clipped from V and 11 bases from J, the junction kept 10 bases outside the gene matches. The DNA for the CDR3 is TGTGCCAGCAGCCCTGGACAGGGCGTGGGGAAACTGTTTTTT. It encodes CASSPGQGVGKLFF.

J is TRBJ2-7 and V is TRBV5-6, with D possibly TRBD2 on 6 matching bases. CDR3 length: 15 residues. Germline V lookup: CDR1 SGHDT, CDR2 YYEEEE. The V end was cut by 1 base, the J end by 3 bases, with 14 bases between. Here the CDR3 reads CASSLTSFGSYEQYF. The CDR3 nucleotides read TGTGCCAGCAGCTTGACCTCTTTCGGGAGCTACGAGCAGTACTTC. The full variable domain, in which reference TRBV5-6 and TRBJ2-7 provide the parts outside the CDR3, is DAGVTQSPTHLIKTRGQQVTLRCSPKSGHDTVSWYQQALGQGPQFIFQYYEEEERQRGNFPDRFSGHQFPNYSSELNVNALLLGDSALYLCASSLTSFGSYEQYFGPGTRLTVT.